This T cell receptor beta chain was recorded in a study of blood T cell repertoires in COVID-19. Looking at the study overall: PBMCs, B-cell-depleted T cells, or T cells were the source of the cDNA or gDNA that made up the material.

Up to 2 weeks before entering the study, exposed participants had met a COVID-19 case. Original processing notes: Estimated nucleated cell counts came from reference gene primer amplification. Clones were sequenced by immunoSEQ multiplex PCR, and TCRdb holds only the in-frame ones, with some missing. The V and J calls and the clone size are those of that table, but D and trimming were determined from the DNA. Of 400,000 to 500,000 clones listed, about 88% were seen once; the top ten hold approximately 1.5%. Trimming cost V 0 bases and J 10 bases; bases outside gene matches: 3. Germline V lookup: CDR1 SGHAT, CDR2 FQNNGV. This CDR3 comprises 13 residues.

This TCR was recovered from a woman under 30 who had been exposed to COVID-19. The gene calls are TRBV11-2 and TRBJ2-4; 7 bases align to TRBD1. The sequencing sample was made of PBMCs or T cells enriched from blood (not recorded which). CDR3 nucleotide sequence: TGTGCCAGCAGCTTAGAGGGACAGCGAATTCAGTACTTC. This sequence encodes CASSLEGQRIQYF. The whole variable domain, remainder taken from reference TRBV11-2 and TRBJ2-4, is EAGVAQSPRYKIIEKRQSVAFWCNPISGHATLYWYQQILGQGPKLLIQFQNNGVVDDSQLPKDRFSAERLKGVDSTLKIQPAKLEDSAVYLCASSLEGQRIQYFGAGTRLSVL.